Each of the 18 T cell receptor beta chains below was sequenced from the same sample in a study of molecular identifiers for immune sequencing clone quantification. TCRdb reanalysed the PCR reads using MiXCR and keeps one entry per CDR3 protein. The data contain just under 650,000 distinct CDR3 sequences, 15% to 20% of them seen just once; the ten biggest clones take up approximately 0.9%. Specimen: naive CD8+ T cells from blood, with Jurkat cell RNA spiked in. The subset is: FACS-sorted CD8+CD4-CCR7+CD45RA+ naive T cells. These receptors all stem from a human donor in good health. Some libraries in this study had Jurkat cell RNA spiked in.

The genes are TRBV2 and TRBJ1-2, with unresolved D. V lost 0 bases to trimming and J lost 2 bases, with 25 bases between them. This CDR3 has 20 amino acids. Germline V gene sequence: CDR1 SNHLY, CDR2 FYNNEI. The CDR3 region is CASSEAFRQPPRTSNYGYTF. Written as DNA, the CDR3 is TGTGCCAGCAGTGAAGCCTTTAGACAACCTCCCAGGACGAGCAACTATGGCTACACCTTC.

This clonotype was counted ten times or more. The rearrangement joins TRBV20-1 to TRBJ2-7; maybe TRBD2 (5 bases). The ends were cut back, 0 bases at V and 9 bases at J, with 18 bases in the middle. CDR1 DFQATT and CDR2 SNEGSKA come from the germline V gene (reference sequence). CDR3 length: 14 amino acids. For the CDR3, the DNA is TGCAGTGCTAGAGATCCCGACTCGCGGGCTGGGCAGTACTTC. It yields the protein CSARDPDSRAGQYF.

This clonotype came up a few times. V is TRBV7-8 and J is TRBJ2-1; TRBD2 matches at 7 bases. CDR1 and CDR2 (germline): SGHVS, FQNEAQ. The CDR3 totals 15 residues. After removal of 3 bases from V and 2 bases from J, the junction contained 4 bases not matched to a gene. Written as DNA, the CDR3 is TGTGCCAGCAGCTTCTGGGGGGGGACCTACAATGAGCAGTTCTTC. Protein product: CASSFWGGTYNEQFF.

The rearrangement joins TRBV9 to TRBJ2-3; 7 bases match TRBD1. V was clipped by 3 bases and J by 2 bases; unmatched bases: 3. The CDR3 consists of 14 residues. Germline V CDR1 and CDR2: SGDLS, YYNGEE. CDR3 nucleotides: TGTGCCAGCAGCGAGGGGGCCCTCACAGATACGCAGTATTTT. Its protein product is CASSEGALTDTQYF.

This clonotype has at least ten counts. This CDR3 is CASSLDSPSSYEQYF. CDR3 nucleotides: TGTGCCAGCAGCTTAGATAGTCCTAGCTCCTACGAGCAGTACTTC. The chain combines TRBV7-2 with TRBJ2-7; no firm D call. CDR1 SGHTA and CDR2 FQGNSA come from the germline V gene. The CDR3 totals 15 residues. V lost 1 base and J lost 0, with 10 bases in between.

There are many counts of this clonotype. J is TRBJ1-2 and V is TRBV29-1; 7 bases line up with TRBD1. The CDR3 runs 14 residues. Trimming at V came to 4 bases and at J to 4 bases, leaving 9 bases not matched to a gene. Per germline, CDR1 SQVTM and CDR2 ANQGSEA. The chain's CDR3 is CSVGKGTEFYGYTF. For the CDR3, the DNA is TGCAGCGTTGGGAAGGGGACAGAGTTCTATGGCTACACCTTC.

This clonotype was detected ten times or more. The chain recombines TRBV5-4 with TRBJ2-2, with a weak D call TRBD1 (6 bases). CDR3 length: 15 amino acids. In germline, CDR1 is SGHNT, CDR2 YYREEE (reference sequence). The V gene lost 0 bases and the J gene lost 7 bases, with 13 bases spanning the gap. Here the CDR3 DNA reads TGTGCCAGCAGCTTGGAGAGGGGGATTGTCGGGGAGCTGTTTTTT. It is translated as CASSLERGIVGELFF.

The CDR3 DNA reads TGCAGTGCTAGAAAGGAACTTCCTAGCGGGGGGACCCAAGAGACCCAGTACTTC. Encoded protein: CSARKELPSGGTQETQYF. This chain uses TRBV20-1 with TRBJ2-5, with TRBD2 matching 11 bases. The CDR3 contains 18 residues. Looked up from germline, CDR1 is DFQATT and CDR2 is SNEGSKA (reference sequence). The trim removed 2 bases at V and 1 base at J, leaving 12 bases unmatched.

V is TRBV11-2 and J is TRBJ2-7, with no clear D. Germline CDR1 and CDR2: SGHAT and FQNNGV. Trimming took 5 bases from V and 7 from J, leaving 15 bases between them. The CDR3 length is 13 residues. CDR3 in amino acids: CASSLALIREQYF. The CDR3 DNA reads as TGTGCCAGCAGCCTTGCTTTGATTCGGGAGCAGTACTTC. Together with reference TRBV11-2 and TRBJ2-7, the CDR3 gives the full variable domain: EAGVAQSPRYKIIEKRQSVAFWCNPISGHATLYWYQQILGQGPKLLIQFQNNGVVDDSQLPKDRFSAERLKGVDSTLKIQPAKLEDSAVYLCASSLALIREQYFGPGTRLTVT.

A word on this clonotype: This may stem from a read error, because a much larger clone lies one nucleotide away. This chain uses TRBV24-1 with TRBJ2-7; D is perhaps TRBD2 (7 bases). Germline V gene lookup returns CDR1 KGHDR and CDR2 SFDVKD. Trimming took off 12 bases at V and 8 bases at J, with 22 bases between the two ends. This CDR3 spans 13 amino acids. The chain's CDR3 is CARPAGGRYKQYF. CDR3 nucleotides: TGTGCCCGACCGGCCGGGGGGCGGTACAAGCAGTACTTC.

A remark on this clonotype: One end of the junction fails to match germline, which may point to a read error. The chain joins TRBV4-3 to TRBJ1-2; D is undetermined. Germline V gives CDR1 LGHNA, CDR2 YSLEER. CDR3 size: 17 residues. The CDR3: CASSQDLSGLGSYGYIF. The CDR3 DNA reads TGCGCCAGCAGCCAAGATCTTAGCGGGCTCGGCAGCTATGGCTACATCTTC.

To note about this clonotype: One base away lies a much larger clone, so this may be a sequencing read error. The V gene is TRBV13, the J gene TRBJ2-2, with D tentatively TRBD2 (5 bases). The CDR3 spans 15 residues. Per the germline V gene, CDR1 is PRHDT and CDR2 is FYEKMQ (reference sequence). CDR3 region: CASSLGMGITGELVF. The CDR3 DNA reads TGTGCCAGCAGCTTGGGAATGGGAATAACCGGGGAGCTGGTTTTT. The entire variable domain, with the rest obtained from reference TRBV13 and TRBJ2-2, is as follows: AAGVIQSPRHLIKEKRETATLKCYPIPRHDTVYWYQQGPGQDPQFLISFYEKMQSDKGSIPDRFSAQQFSDYHSELNMSSLELGDSALYFCASSLGMGITGELVFGEGSRLTVL.

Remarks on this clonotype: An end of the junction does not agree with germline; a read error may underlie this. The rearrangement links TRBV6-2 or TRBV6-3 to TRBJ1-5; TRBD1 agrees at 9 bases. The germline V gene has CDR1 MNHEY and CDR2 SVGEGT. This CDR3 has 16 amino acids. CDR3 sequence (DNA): TGTACCAGCAGTTACTTCCCGGGACAGGGAGATCAGCCCCAGCATTTT. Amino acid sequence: CTSSYFPGQGDQPQHF.

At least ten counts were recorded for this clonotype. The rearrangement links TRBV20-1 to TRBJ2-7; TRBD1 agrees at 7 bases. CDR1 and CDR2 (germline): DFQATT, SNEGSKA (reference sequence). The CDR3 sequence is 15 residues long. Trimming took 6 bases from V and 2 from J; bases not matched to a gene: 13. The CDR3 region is CSAKDRTGLPYEQYF. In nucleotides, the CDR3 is TGCAGTGCAAAAGATCGGACAGGACTCCCCTACGAGCAGTACTTC.

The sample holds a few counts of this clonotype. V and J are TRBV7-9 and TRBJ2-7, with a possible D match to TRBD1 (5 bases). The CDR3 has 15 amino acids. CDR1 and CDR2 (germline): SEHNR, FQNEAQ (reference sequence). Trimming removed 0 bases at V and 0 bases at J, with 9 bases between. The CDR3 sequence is CASSLAGRASYEQYF. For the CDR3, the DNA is TGTGCCAGCAGCTTAGCCGGCAGGGCCTCCTACGAGCAGTACTTC.

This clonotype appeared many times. The CDR3 loop is CASSSTGTGGDTQYF. The CDR3 coding sequence is TGTGCCAGCAGCTCAACCGGGACAGGGGGAGATACGCAGTATTTT. The J gene is TRBJ2-3, the V gene TRBV9, with TRBD1 identical over 11 bases. The CDR3 is 15 residues long. V trimming: 4 bases; J trimming: 5 bases; junction bases outside the gene matches: 6. Germline V lookup: CDR1 SGDLS, CDR2 YYNGEE.

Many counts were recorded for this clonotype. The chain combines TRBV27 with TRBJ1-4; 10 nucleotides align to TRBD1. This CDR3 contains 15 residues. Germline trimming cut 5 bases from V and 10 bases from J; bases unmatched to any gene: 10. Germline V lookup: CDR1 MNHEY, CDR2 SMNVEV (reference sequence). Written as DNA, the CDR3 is TGTGCCAGCAGTCCTGACAGGGGGCAGGAGGTAAAACTGTTTTTT. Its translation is CASSPDRGQEVKLFF.

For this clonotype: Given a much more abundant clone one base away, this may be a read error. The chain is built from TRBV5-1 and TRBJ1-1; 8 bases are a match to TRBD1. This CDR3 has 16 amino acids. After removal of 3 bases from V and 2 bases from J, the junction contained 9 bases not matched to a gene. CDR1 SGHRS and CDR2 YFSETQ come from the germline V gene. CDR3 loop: CASSSLWTGINTEAFF. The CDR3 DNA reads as TGCGCCAGCAGCTCCCTCTGGACAGGGATAAACACTGAAGCTTTCTTT. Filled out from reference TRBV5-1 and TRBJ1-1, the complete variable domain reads KAGVTQTPRYLIKTRGQQVTLSCSPISGHRSVSWYQQTPGQGLQFLFEYFSETQRNKGNFPGRFSGRQFSNSRSEMNVSTLELGDSALYLCASSSLWTGINTEAFFGQGTRLTVV.